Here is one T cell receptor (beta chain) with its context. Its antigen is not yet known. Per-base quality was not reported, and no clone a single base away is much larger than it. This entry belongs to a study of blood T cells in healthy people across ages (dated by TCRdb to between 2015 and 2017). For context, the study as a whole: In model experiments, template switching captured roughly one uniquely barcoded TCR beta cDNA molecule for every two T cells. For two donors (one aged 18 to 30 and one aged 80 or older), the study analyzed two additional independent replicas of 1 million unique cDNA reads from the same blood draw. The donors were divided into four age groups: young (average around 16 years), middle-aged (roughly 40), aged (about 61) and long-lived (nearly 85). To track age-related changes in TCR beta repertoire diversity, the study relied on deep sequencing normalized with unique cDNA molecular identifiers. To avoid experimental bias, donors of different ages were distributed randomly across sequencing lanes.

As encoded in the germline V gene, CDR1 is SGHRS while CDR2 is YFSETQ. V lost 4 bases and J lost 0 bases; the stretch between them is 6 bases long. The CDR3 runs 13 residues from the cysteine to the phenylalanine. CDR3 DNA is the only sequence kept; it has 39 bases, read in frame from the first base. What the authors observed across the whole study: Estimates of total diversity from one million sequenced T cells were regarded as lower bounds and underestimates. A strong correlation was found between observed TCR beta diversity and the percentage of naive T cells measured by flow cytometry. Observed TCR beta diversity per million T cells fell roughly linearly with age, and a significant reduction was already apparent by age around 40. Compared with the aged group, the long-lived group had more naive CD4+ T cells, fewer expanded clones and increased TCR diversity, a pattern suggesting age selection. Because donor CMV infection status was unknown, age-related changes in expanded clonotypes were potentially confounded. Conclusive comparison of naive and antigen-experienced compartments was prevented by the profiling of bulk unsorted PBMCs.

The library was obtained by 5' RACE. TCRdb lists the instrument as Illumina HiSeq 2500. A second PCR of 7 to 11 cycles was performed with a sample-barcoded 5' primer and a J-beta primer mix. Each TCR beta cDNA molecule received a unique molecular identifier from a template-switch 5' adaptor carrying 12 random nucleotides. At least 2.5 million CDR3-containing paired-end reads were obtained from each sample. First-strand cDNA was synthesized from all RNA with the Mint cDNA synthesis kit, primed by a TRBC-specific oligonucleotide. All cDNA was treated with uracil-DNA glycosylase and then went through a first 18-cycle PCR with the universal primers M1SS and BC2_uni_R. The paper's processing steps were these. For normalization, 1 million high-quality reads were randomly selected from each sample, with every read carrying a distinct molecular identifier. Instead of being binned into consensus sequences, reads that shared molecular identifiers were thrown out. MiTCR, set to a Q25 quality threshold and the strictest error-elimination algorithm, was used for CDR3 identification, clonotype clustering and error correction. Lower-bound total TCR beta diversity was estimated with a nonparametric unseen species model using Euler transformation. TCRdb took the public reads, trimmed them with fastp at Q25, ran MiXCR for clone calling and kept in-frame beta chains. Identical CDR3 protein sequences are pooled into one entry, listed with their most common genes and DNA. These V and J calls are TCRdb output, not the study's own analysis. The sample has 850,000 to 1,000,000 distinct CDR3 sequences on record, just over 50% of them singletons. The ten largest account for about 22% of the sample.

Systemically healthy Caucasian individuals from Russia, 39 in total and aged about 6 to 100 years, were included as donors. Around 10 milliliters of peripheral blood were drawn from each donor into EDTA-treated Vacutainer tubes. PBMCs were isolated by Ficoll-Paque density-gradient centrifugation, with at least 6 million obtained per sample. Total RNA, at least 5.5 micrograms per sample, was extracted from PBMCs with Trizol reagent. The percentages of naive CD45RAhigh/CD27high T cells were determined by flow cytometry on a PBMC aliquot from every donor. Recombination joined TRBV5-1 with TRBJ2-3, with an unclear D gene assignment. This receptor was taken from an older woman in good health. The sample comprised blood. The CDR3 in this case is CASSTASTDTQYF. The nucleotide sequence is TGCGCCAGCAGCACGGCTAGCACAGATACGCAGTATTTT.